A selection of T cell receptor beta chains follows, all from one sample in a study of beta chain features in type 1 diabetes. Method: immunoSEQ multiplex PCR; TCRdb's copy keeps in-frame clones and lacks some. The sample records approximately 250,000 clones, 24% being singletons. Input material: naive CD4+ T cells from blood. The receptor set was obtained from a woman aged 25 to 39 with type 1 diabetes. Each CDR3 is given with its conserved first and last residue. Each record gives: J gene, D gene, clone size, V gene, CDR3 DNA, CDR3 protein. A D gene is named only where the DNA matches it firmly. Size is stated for part of the rows, as once, few or many counts, or as a class when the clone is expanded.

>TRBJ2-1|TRBD2|NA|TRBV19
TGTGCCAGTAGTATAAGTGGGCTAGCGGGAGCAGGCAATGAGCAGTTCTTC
CASSISGLAGAGNEQFF
>TRBJ1-5|TRBD1|NA|TRBV27
TGTGCCAGCAGAAGACAGGGCGGCCAGCCCCAGCATTTT
CASRRQGGQPQHF
>TRBJ1-2|NA|few|TRBV5-1
TGCGCCAGCAGCTTCAGTTCGGGACTTTATGGCTACACCTTC
CASSFSSGLYGYTF
>TRBJ2-3|NA|NA|TRBV2
TGTGCCAGCATTTCCAACTTCATCGGGAGCACAGATACGCAGTATTTT
CASISNFIGSTDTQYF
>TRBJ1-1|NA|NA|TRBV7-9
TGTGCCAGCAGCGCTCGAACCGGGACATCGAACACTGAAGCTTTCTTT
CASSARTGTSNTEAFF
>TRBJ1-1|NA|NA|TRBV5-4
TGTGCCAGTCAGTCCGACACTGAAGCTTTCTTT
CASQSDTEAFF
>TRBJ2-5|TRBD1|few|TRBV27
TGTGCCAGCTTCGGACGGGACAGGGGACGAGAGACCCAGTACTTC
CASFGRDRGRETQYF
>TRBJ2-5|TRBD1|few|TRBV30
TGTGCCTGGAACAGGGGTCAAGGTCCCCAAGAGACCCAGTACTTC
CAWNRGQGPQETQYF
>TRBJ2-5|NA|NA|TRBV18
TGTGCCAGCTCACCAAGTCAGTCCCAAGAGACCCAGTACTTC
CASSPSQSQETQYF
>TRBJ2-1|NA|NA|TRBV4-2
TGTGCCAGCAGCCAACGTGGGAGTGTCGATGAGCAGTTCTTC
CASSQRGSVDEQFF
>TRBJ2-3|TRBD2|NA|TRBV7-2
TGTGCCAGCAGCTCGATGGGACTAGCGGGAACAGATACGCAGTATTTT
CASSSMGLAGTDTQYF
>TRBJ2-7|NA|few|TRBV25-1
TGTGCCAGCAGAGGGACACCAGCCTACGAGCAGTACTTC
CASRGTPAYEQYF
>TRBJ2-5|NA|NA|TRBV11-2
TGTGCCAGCAGCTTTGGGCTAGCAGGGGAAGAGACCCAGTACTTC
CASSFGLAGEETQYF
>TRBJ2-5|TRBD1|few|TRBV29-1
TGCAGCGTTGACACGGACAGGGTGGTACAAGAGACCCAGTACTTC
CSVDTDRVVQETQYF